This TCR beta chain was sequenced for a study of cytomegalovirus exposure and HLA in healthy donors (dated by TCRdb to about 2017). For context, the study as a whole: An earlier analysis of 587 of the donors reported 250 to 300 Gb of sequence data and some 100 million unique TCR beta sequences from about 179 million T cells. An early release covering approximately 600 HLA-typed donors comprised approximately 290 gigabases of sequencing data and roughly 85 million unique TCR sequences. Of the approximately 370 genotyped donors, over 80% were placed in the genetic ancestry cluster associated with self-reported Caucasian donors. The study was designed to test whether signatures of past pathogen exposure could be identified by cataloging public T cell receptors. The study used immunosequencing to profile the T cell repertoires of hundreds of subjects and linked those repertoires to cytomegalovirus serostatus. Along with the approximately 650-subject first cohort, a separate validation cohort of 120 different subjects was used. To predict cytomegalovirus infection status, the study combined high-throughput TCR immunosequencing, statistical association of individual TCRs with disease status, and machine learning. In a later analysis, previously published TCR beta repertoires from 550 to 700 donors were re-analyzed and high-resolution HLA genotyping was added so that TCR occurrence patterns could be studied. The later analysis used no new phenotypic data to find candidate immune exposures, relying instead on TCR beta sequences and their occurrence across donors. An earlier analysis of about 620 of the donors applied high-throughput TCR beta sequencing to assess whether each TCR beta V gene segment acted as functional or pseudogenic. Alongside the repertoire data, information on donor age, sex, ethnicity and CMV serostatus was compiled. A later genetic analysis used genome-wide SNP genotypes for 398 of the 666 donors, treating that subset as a discovery cohort. Every repertoire in the discovery cohort had been generated on one and the same sequencing platform. Class I and class II HLA loci were covered by the typing at four-digit resolution. The number of typed donors differed by locus: about 620-640 for A, B, C, DRB1 and DQB1; approximately 520 for DQA1; over 600 for DPA1; and some 450 for DPB1. About five DR-DQ haplotypes were handled as single units for association and clustering, since linkage in the cohort was strong. On average, 235,054 unique TCR beta nucleotide sequences were sequenced per donor among more than 350 genotyped donors of the cohort, with roughly a sixth of those sequences being non-productive.

Measured from the cysteine to the phenylalanine, the CDR3 is 16 residues long. The entry retains the CDR3 DNA only, 48 bases that are in frame from base 1. As encoded in the germline V gene (reference sequence), CDR1 is SEHNR while CDR2 is FQNEAQ. Here V drops 5 bases and J drops 2 bases, and the junction holds 9 bases not matched to any gene. The cohort was made up of roughly 670 healthy bone marrow donors. At the time of sampling, all cohort members were nominally healthy, though unrecorded immune exposures were likely present. The donor tested CMV seronegative and was one of the 352 seronegative cohort members. A peripheral blood sample was collected from each donor, and TCR beta sequencing was performed on peripheral blood mononuclear cells. Genomic DNA was extracted from the blood cell samples with the Qiagen DNeasy Blood Extraction Kit. Points the paper makes about the study in general: In a later analysis, most CMV-associated TCR beta chains were found to appear HLA-restricted, with HLA associations seemingly driven largely by CMV exposure. In the study, 150 to 200 TCR beta chains were listed as associated with cytomegalovirus. The classifier was reported to diagnose cytomegalovirus status with high specificity and sensitivity in both the original cohort and the validation cohort. Some IMGT-functional V segments, including TRBV6-2 and TRBV6-3, could not be told apart with the 87-base-pair reads, so those segments were excluded. A further reported finding was that TCR beta sequences accurately predicted the HLA-A and HLA-B alleles for most subjects in the first cohort. In this cohort, only TCR beta chains were sequenced, and detectable features were limited by the absence of alpha or paired-chain data. In a later analysis, the rate of TCR association differed among HLA loci, with DRB1 alleles having the most associated TCRs and HLA-C alleles having the fewest. Linkage disequilibrium might explain the correlated functional status among segregating V segments, but an unknown experimental factor could not be ruled out. In a later analysis, several top co-occurrence clusters were reported to appear linked to parvovirus B19, influenza, CMV and Epstein-Barr virus. The authors suggested that the approach could potentially be generalized to other disease states and immunological phenotypes. Most TCR sequences were observed very rarely across donors, whereas some public TCRs were present in many individuals. Compared with equally common non-associated chains, HLA-associated TCR beta chains in a later analysis were more clonally expanded and had lower generation probabilities. In vitro tests confirmed that a few of the cytomegalovirus-associated TCR beta chains recognize cytomegalovirus antigens. Roughly uniform sequencing depth across donors was assumed in presence/absence analyses, although this assumption may not hold. A later analysis associated 16,951 TCR beta sequences with specific HLA alleles at a false discovery rate of 0.05. An earlier analysis of around 540 of the donors showed that most TCR beta V segments appeared in productive rearrangements either about 87% or about 30% of the time, which broadly matched IMGT annotations. A cluster of highly shared sequence variants was judged likely to represent a technical artifact of the sequencing pipeline. The earlier analysis of fewer than 750 of the donors excluded seventeen rarely observed V segments, including chromosome 9 orphons, because counts were too low. The only immune exposure information available for the cohort was CMV serostatus. When HLA alleles, especially DR and DQ, strongly co-occurred, attributing TCR associations to individual alleles was difficult. Compared with the roughly 600-donor mean, donors in an Asian-associated ancestry cluster had fewer N-insertions in productive TCRs, according to a later genetic analysis. A later genetic analysis associated a missense DCLRE1C variant with V-gene and J-gene trimming of TCR beta chains, and an independent cohort replicated the association. Because HLA typing was unavailable for some donors at each locus, only the typed subset was used in association tests.

Library preparation was by the immunoSEQ multiplex PCR assay. The multiplex PCR relied on a mix of 60 forward primers for TCR Vbeta segments and 13 reverse primers for TCR Jbeta segments. Amplification of the CDR3 region of rearranged TCR beta genes was performed with a multiplex PCR assay on genomic DNA. On the Illumina HiSeq System, the amplified TCR beta libraries were sequenced as 87-base-pair reads. Per the authors' processing: In a later analysis, roughly 80 million unique TCR beta chains were counted across the 500 to 850 repertoires, and around 11 million of these chains were shared by at least two donors. To remove PCR and sequencing errors, raw reads were error-corrected and collapsed into unique sequences using a nearest-neighbor algorithm that merged closely related sequences. V, D and J gene segments were assigned by aligning CDR3 sequences to IMGT reference sequences. For a sequence to be retained, at least a six-nucleotide match to both a V gene segment and a J gene segment was required. A rearrangement was called productive if the CDR3 had no stop codons and remained in frame with V and J, and every other rearrangement was called non-productive. CDR3 was defined by IMGT convention, running from the second conserved V-encoded cysteine to the conserved J-encoded phenylalanine. Sequences without an unambiguous match to a single V gene segment were excluded from the earlier analysis of 587 of the donors. In an earlier analysis of 587 of the donors, V segments were called functional above 56.7% productive rearrangements and were called segregating when the between-donor standard deviation exceeded 5%. To diagnose cytomegalovirus status from the catalog of TCR beta chain sequences, a statistical classification framework was built. V and J gene assignment, in a later analysis, came from comparing TCR nucleotide sequences with IMGT/GENE-DB human TR gene sequences. In a later analysis, CDR3 sequences and most-parsimonious VDJ recombination scenarios were assigned using the TCRdist pipeline. In a later analysis, each TCR beta chain was defined by its CDR3 amino acid sequence together with its V-gene family, and reads without a unique V-gene family were excluded. A later analysis removed 500 to 650 highly shared, low-generation-probability nucleotide sequences to deal with suspected cross-contamination and a sequencing artifact. In a later analysis, a clonal expansion index for each public chain was calculated from normalized within-repertoire ranks of inferred template counts. A later analysis computed generation probabilities with a VDJ recombination model fitted to out-of-frame rearrangements, and checked the results against IGoR. In a later analysis, TCR-TCR, TCR-HLA and TCR-CMV co-occurrence was scored with hypergeometric tests, and a repertoire-size bias correction was applied to TCR pairs. A later analysis estimated false discovery rates by permuting HLA or CMV assignments 20 times. In a later analysis, co-occurring TCRs were grouped using DBSCAN, with TCRdist sequence similarity added in when clustering inside HLA-allele-positive subsets. Repertoires with fewer than 30,000 or more than 120,000 public chains, plus five repertoires with anomalous nucleotide sharing, were excluded from co-occurrence clustering. TCRdb holds this immuneACCESS table with in-frame rearrangements only. Some clones are missing; in checked studies, unresolved V genes explain under half, and the rest has no known cause. For V, J and clone size, that table is used; D and trimming come from the DNA. The sample data list about 150,000 clones, and 80% to 85% of these were observed just once. The ten biggest clones cover about 2.5% of the sample.

As to this clone: Its target antigen remains unknown. Base qualities are missing; no much larger clone stands one base away.

This receptor chain uses TRBV7-9 and TRBJ2-3; 8 nucleotides in the junction match TRBD1. The clonotype comes from a male donor in good health and CMV-seronegative. Sequenced sample: PBMCs. The CDR3: CASSPRQGLNTDTQYF. The sequenced DNA: TGTGCCAGCAGCCCTCGACAGGGGTTGAACACAGATACGCAGTATTTT. The variable domain in full, with residues beyond the CDR3 obtained from the reference TRBV7-9 and TRBJ2-3 genes, is DTGVSQNPRHKITKRGQNVTFRCDPISEHNRLYWYRQTLGQGPEFLTYFQNEAQLEKSRLLSDRFSAERPKGSFSTLEIQRTEQGDSAMYLCASSPRQGLNTDTQYFGPGTRLTVL.